This T cell receptor (beta chain) came from a study of cytomegalovirus exposure and HLA in healthy donors. The study, taken as a whole, reports: The authors considered a cluster of highly shared sequence variants likely to be a sequencing artifact. CMV serostatus was the sole immune exposure data available.

The germline CDR1 and CDR2 sequences are SGDLS and YYNGEE. The CDR3 runs 12 residues. Trimming took 3 bases from V and 3 from J, leaving 7 bases between them. The sample holds a few counts of this clone. Its antigen remains unknown. Primers included in the PCR were 60 Vbeta and 13 Jbeta primers. The table came from immunoSEQ multiplex PCR; TCRdb's copy has only in-frame clones and leaves some out. The sample holds approximately 100,000 clones, around 69% seen once. As for the donors, each was a healthy bone marrow donor. V and J are TRBV9 and TRBJ2-7; D is unresolved. The receptor's source is a man aged 30 to 39 in good health and CMV-seronegative. Sequencing used PBMCs. For the CDR3, the DNA is TGTGCCAGCAGCGATGGGCACTACGAGCAGTACTTC. It encodes CASSDGHYEQYF.